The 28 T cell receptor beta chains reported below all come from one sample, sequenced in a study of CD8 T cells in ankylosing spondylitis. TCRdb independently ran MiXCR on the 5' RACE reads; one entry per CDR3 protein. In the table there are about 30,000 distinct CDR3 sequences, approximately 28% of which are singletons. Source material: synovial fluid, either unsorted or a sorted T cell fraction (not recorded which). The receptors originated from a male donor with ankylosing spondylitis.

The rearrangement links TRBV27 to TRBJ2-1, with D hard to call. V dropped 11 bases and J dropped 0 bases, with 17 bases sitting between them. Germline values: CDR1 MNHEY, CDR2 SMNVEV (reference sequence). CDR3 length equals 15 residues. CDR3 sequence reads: CAGPLPSSSYNEQFF. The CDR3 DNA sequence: TGTGCCGGACCCTTACCCTCGAGCTCCTACAATGAGCAGTTCTTC.

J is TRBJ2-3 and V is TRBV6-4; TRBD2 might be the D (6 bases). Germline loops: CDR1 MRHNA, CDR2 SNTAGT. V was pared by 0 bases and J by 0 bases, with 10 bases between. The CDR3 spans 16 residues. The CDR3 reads CASSDSVAGSTDTQYF. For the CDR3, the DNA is TGTGCCAGCAGTGACTCGGTTGCGGGAAGCACAGATACGCAGTATTTT.

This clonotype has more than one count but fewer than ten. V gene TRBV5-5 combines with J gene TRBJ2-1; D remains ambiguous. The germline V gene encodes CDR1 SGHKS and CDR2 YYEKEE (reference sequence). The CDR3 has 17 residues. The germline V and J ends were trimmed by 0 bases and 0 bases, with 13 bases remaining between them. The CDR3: CASSLDWADGSYNEQFF. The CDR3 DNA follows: TGTGCCAGCAGCTTGGATTGGGCCGACGGCTCCTACAATGAGCAGTTCTTC. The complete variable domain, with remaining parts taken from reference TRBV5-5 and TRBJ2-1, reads DAGVTQSPTHLIKTRGQQVTLRCSPISGHKSVSWYQQVLGQGPQFIFQYYEKEERGRGNFPDRFSARQFPNYSSELNVNALLLGDSALYLCASSLDWADGSYNEQFFGPGTRLTVL.

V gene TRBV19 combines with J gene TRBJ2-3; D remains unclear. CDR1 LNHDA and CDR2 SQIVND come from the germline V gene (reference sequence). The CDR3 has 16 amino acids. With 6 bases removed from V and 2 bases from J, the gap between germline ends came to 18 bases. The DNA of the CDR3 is TGTGCCAGTAGCACATTTAGAGGCCTTTCCACAGATACGCAGTATTTT. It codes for CASSTFRGLSTDTQYF.

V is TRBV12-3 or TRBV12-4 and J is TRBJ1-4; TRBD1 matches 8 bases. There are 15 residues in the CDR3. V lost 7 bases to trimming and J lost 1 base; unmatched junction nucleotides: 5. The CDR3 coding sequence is TGTGCCAGCACGAAACAGGGGGAAACTAATGAAAAACTGTTTTTT. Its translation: CASTKQGETNEKLFF.

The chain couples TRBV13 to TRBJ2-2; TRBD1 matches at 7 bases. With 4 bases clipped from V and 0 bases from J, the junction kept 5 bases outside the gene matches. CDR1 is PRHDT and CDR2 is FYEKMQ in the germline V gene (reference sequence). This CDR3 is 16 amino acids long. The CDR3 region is CASSYTQGTNTGELFF. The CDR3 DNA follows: TGTGCCAGCAGCTATACACAGGGGACGAACACCGGGGAGCTGTTTTTT.

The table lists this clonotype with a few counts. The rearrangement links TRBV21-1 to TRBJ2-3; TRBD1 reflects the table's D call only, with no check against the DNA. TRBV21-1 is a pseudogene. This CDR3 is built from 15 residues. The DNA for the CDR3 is TGTGCCAGCAGCCGGACAGGGGAGAGGACAGATACGCAGTATTTT. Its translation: CASSRTGERTDTQYF.

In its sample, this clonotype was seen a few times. The CDR3 DNA reads as TGCAGTGCTAGTGAGGCGGATTTAGCCCTAGCCAAAAACATTCAGTACTTC. Amino acids: CSASEADLALAKNIQYF. The chain is built from TRBV20-1 and TRBJ2-4; D is unresolved. V dropped 3 bases and J dropped 0 bases, with 18 bases sitting between them. The CDR3 has 17 amino acids. Per germline, CDR1 DFQATT and CDR2 SNEGSKA (reference sequence).

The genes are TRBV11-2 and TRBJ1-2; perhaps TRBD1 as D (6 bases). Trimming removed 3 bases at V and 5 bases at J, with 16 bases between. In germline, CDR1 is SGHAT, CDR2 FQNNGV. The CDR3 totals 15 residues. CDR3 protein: CASSFFSGTYYGYTF. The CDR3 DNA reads TGTGCCAGCAGCTTCTTTAGCGGGACATATTATGGCTACACCTTC.

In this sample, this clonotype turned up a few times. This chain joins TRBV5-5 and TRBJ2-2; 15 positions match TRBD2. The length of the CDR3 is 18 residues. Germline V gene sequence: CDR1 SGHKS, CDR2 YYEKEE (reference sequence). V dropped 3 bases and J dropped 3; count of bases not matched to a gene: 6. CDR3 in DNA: TGTGCCAGCAGCTATGGACTAGCGGGAGGGCCTTACACCGGGGAGCTGTTTTTT. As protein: CASSYGLAGGPYTGELFF.

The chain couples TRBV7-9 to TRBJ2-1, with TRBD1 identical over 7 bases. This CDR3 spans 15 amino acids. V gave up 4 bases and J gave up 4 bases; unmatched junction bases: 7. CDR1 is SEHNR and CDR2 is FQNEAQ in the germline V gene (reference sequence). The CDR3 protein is CASSSRTGSYNEQFF. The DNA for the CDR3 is TGTGCCAGCAGCTCCCGGACAGGTTCATACAATGAGCAGTTCTTC.

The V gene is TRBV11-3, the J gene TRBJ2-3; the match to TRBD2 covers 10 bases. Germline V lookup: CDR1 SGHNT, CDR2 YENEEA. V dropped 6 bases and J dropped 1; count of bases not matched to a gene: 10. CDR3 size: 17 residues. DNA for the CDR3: TGTGCCAGCAGTTTGGCTAGCGGGAGAATCGGCACAGATACGCAGTATTTT. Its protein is CASSLASGRIGTDTQYF.

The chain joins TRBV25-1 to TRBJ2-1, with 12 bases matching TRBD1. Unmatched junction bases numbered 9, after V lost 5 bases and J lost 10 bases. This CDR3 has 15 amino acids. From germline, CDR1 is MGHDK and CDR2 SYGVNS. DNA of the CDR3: TGTGCCAGCAGTCCCGGGACAGGGGGCCGAAGGGAGCAGTTCTTC. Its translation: CASSPGTGGRREQFF.

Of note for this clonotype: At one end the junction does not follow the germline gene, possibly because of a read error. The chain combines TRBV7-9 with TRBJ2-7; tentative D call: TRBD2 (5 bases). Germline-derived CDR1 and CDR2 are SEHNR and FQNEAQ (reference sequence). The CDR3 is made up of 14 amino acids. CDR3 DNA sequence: TGTGACAGCAGCTTACGTGACTATACGTACGAGCAGTACTTC. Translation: CDSSLRDYTYEQYF.

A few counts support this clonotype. The CDR3 nucleotides are TGCGCCAGCAGCTTGGCAAGCGGGAGCTTCCAACTTGAGCTGTTTTTT. Its translation: CASSLASGSFQLELFF. The V and J genes are TRBV5-1 and TRBJ2-2; 8 bases fit TRBD2. From germline, CDR1 is SGHRS and CDR2 YFSETQ. V lost 0 bases, J lost 11 bases, and 12 bases stayed unmatched. CDR3 length: 16 amino acids.

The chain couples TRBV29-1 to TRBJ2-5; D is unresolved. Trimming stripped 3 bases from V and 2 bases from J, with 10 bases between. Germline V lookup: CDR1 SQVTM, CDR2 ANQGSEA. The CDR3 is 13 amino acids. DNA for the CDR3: TGCAGCGTTGAGGTGGCTGTTCAAGAGACCCAGTACTTC. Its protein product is CSVEVAVQETQYF.

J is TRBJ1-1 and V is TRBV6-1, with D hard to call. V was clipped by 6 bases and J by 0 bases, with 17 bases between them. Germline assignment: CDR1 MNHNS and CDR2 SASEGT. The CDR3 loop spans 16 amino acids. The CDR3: CASSRLGYKVNTEAFF. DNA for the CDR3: TGTGCCAGCAGCCGACTGGGATATAAAGTGAACACTGAAGCTTTCTTT.

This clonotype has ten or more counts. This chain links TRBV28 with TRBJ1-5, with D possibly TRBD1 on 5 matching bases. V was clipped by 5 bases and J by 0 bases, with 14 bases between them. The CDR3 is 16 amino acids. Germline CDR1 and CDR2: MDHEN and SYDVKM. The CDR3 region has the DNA TGTGCCAGCAGTAGTGGGACGGATTATAGCAATCAGCCCCAGCATTTT. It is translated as CASSSGTDYSNQPQHF.

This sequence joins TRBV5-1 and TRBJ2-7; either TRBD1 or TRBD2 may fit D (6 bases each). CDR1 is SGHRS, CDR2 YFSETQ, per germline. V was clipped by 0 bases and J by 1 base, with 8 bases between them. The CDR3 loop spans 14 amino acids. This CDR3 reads CASSLEGGSYEQYV. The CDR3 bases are TGCGCCAGCAGCTTGGAGGGGGGTTCCTACGAGCAGTACGTC.

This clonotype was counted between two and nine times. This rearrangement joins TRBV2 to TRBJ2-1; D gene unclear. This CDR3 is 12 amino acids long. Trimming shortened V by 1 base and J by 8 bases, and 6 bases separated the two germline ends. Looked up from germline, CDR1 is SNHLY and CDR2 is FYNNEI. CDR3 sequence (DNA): TGTGCCAGCAGTGAAGGGTATGATGAGCAGTTCTTC. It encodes CASSEGYDEQFF. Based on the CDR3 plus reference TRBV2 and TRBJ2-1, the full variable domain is EPEVTQTPSHQVTQMGQEVILRCVPISNHLYFYWYRQILGQKVEFLVSFYNNEISEKSEIFDDQFSVERPDGSNFTLKIRSTKLEDSAMYFCASSEGYDEQFFGPGTRLTVL.

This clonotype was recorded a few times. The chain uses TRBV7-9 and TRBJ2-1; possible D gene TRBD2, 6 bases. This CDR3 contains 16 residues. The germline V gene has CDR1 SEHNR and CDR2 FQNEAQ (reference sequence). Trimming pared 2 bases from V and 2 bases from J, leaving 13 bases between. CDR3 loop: CASSLPEGGAYNEQFF. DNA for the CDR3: TGTGCCAGCAGCTTACCGGAGGGAGGAGCCTACAATGAGCAGTTCTTC.

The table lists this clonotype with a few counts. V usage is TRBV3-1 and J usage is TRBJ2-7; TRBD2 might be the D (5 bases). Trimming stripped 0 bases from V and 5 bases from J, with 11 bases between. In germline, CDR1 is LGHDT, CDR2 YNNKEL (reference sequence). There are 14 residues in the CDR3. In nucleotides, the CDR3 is TGTGCCAGCAGCCAAGATAGGACTCCCCACGAGCAGTACTTC. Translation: CASSQDRTPHEQYF.

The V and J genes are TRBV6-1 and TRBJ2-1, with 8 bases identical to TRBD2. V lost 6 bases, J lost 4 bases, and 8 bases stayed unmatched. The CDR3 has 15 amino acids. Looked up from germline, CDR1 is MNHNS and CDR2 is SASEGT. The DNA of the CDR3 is TGTGCCAGCAGGCCTTGGACTAGCACGTACAATGAGCAGTTCTTC. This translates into CASRPWTSTYNEQFF.

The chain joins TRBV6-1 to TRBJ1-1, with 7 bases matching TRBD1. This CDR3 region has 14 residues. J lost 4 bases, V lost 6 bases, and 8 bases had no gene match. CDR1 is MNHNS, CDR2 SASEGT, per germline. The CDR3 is CASSKQGEGTEAFF. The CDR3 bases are TGTGCCAGCAGCAAGCAGGGGGAGGGCACTGAAGCTTTCTTT.

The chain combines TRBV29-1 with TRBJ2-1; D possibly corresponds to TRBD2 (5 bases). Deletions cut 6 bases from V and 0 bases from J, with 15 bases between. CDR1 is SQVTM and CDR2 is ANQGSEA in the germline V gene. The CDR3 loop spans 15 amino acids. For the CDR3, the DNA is TGCAGCGTCCACCCGGACTTTAGCTCCTACAATGAGCAGTTCTTC. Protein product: CSVHPDFSSYNEQFF.

The CDR3 nucleotides are TGTGCCAGCAACCCCGGGACAGGGGCCCTCTATGGCTACACCTTC. Translating gives CASNPGTGALYGYTF. V is TRBV2 and J is TRBJ1-2, with 10 nucleotides matching TRBD1. Germline values: CDR1 SNHLY, CDR2 FYNNEI. This CDR3 has 15 amino acids. The ends lost 7 bases at V and 4 bases at J; junction bases unmatched: 9.

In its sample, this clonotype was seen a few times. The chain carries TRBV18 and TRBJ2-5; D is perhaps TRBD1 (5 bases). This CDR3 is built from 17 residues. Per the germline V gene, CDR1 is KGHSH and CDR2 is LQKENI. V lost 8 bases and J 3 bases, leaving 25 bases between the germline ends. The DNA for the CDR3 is TGTGCCAGCCATGATGGGGCAGAAGGTCCGCCAGAAGAGACCCAGTACTTC. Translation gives CASHDGAEGPPEETQYF.

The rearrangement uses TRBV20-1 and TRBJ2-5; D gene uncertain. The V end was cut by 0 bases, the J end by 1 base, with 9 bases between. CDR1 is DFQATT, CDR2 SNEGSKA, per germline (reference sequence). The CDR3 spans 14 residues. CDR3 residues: CSARDNPVQETQYF. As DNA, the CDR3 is TGCAGTGCTAGAGATAACCCAGTCCAAGAGACCCAGTACTTC.